One and the same sample provided the 6 T cell receptor beta chains below, sequenced in a study of neurological immune-mediated disorders. TCRdb redid the calling of the 5' RACE reads with MiXCR, one entry per CDR3 protein. This sample carries some 60,000 distinct CDR3 sequences, approximately 3.7% of them seen once, and the ten largest clones take 2.2%. Specimen: PBMCs. The receptors were sampled from a woman aged 45-59 years with multiple sclerosis.

This clonotype was picked up many times. The V and J genes are TRBV5-1 and TRBJ2-5; 7 bases agree with TRBD2. After removal of 4 bases from V and 5 bases from J, the junction contained 11 bases not matched to a gene. CDR1 is SGHRS and CDR2 is YFSETQ in the germline V gene. The CDR3 length is 15 residues. The CDR3 DNA reads as TGCGCCAGCAGCGGGGATAGACTAGCCGGGGAGACCCAGTACTTC. It translates to CASSGDRLAGETQYF. The full variable domain, in which reference TRBV5-1 and TRBJ2-5 provide the parts outside the CDR3, is KAGVTQTPRYLIKTRGQQVTLSCSPISGHRSVSWYQQTPGQGLQFLFEYFSETQRNKGNFPGRFSGRQFSNSRSEMNVSTLELGDSALYLCASSGDRLAGETQYFGPGTRLLVL.

With regard to this clonotype: This may arise from a read error, as a much more abundant clone is one base away. The CDR3 sequence: CASSSLKGYGYTF. The CDR3 DNA is TGTGCCAGCAGCTCTCTAAAGGGGTATGGCTACACCTTC. V gene TRBV7-3 combines with J gene TRBJ1-2; TRBD1 is a possible D gene (5 bases). CDR1 is SGHTA, CDR2 FQGTGA, per germline. This CDR3 contains 13 residues. V was trimmed by 4 bases and J by 5 bases, leaving 11 bases between them. The variable domain in full, with the rest retrieved from reference TRBV7-3 and TRBJ1-2, is GAGVSQTPSNKVTEKGKYVELRCDPISGHTALYWYRQSLGQGPEFLIYFQGTGAADDSGLPNDRFFAVRPEGSVSTLKIQRTERGDSAVYLCASSSLKGYGYTFGSGTRLTVV.

The CDR3 region has the DNA TGCAGTGCTCCTGGGACTAGCGGGACCTACACAGATACGCAGTATTTT. Encoded protein: CSAPGTSGTYTDTQYF. J is TRBJ2-3 and V is TRBV20-1; TRBD2 matches at 13 bases. V gave up 5 bases and J gave up 2 bases; unmatched junction bases: 7. Germline values: CDR1 DFQATT, CDR2 SNEGSKA (reference sequence). The CDR3 consists of 16 residues.

This clonotype was observed many times. The junction differs from germline at one of its ends, possibly a read error. This chain's CDR3 is CASTSRTNSPLNF. The CDR3 bases are TGTGCCAGTACCTCTCGGACTAATTCACCCCTCAACTTT. V gene TRBV12-3 or TRBV12-4 combines with J gene TRBJ1-6; no clear D. The CDR3 runs 13 residues.

This clonotype was found many times. The V gene is TRBV5-6, the J gene TRBJ2-4, with D possibly matching TRBD2 (5 bases). The CDR3 has 17 amino acids. CDR1 and CDR2 from the germline V gene are SGHDT and YYEEEE. V lost 4 bases to trimming and J lost 6 bases, with 23 bases between them. The CDR3 DNA follows: TGTGCCAGCAGCGCAAGGACTCCTCAAACGGGGAGAAACATTCAGTACTTC. Its translation is CASSARTPQTGRNIQYF.

This clonotype has a count of ten or more. The V gene is TRBV20-1, the J gene TRBJ1-5, with D possibly being TRBD1 (5 bases). Trimming left V 3 bases short and J 2 bases short, with 17 bases between. The CDR3 is 16 residues long. Germline V gene data show CDR1 as DFQATT and CDR2 as SNEGSKA (reference sequence). The CDR3: CSASRGGGYGNQPQHF. The CDR3 region has the DNA TGCAGTGCTAGTCGGGGGGGAGGGTATGGCAATCAGCCCCAGCATTTT.